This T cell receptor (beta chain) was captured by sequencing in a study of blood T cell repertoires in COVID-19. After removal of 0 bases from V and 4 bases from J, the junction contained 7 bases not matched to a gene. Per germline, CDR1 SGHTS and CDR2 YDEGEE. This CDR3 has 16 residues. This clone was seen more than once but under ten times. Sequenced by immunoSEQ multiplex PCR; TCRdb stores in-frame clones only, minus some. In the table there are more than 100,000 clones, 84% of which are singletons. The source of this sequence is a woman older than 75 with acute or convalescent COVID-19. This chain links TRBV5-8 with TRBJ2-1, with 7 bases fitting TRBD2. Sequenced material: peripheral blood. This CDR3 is CASSLVSASGYNEQFF. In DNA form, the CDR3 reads TGTGCCAGCAGCTTGGTATCGGCTAGCGGATACAATGAGCAGTTCTTC.